A selection of T cell receptor beta chains follows, all from one sample in a study of T cells in Graves' hyperthyroidism and ophthalmopathy. TCRdb re-analysed the multiplex PCR reads in MiXCR, keeping a single row per CDR3 protein. The sample has 330,000 or so distinct CDR3 sequences, around a fifth seen once. Input material: blood. The receptor set was obtained from a man aged 45-65 years with Graves' ophthalmopathy. CDR3s include the opening cysteine and the closing phenylalanine or tryptophan. A D gene is named only where the DNA matches it firmly. Size is stated for part of the rows, as once, few or many counts, or as a class when the clone is expanded.

cdr3_aa | cdr3_nt | j_call | d_call | clone_size | v_call
CASVDPRGSYEQYF | TGTGCCAGCGTCGACCCCAGGGGGAGCTACGAGCAGTACTTC | TRBJ2-7 | TRBD1 | few | TRBV11-2
CASSVGGGGSYNEQFF | TGTGCCAGCAGCGTGGGCGGGGGCGGATCCTACAATGAGCAGTTCTTC | TRBJ2-1 | NA | many | TRBV28
CASGLVMASGRPDTQYF | TGTGCTAGTGGTTTGGTGATGGCTAGCGGGAGACCAGATACGCAGTATTTT | TRBJ2-3 | TRBD2 | few | TRBV12-5
CSARQAEAFF | TGCAGTGCTAGACAGGCTGAAGCTTTCTTT | TRBJ1-1 | NA | NA | TRBV20-1
CSADRDRSYTDTQYF | TGCAGTGCTGACCGGGACAGGTCATACACAGATACGCAGTATTTT | TRBJ2-3 | TRBD1 | many | TRBV20-1
CASSLSGRGDTQYF | TGCGCCAGCAGCTTGAGCGGGAGAGGAGATACGCAGTATTTT | TRBJ2-3 | TRBD2 | many | TRBV5-1
CASSAQTGGFEQYF | TGTGCCAGCAGCGCCCAGACAGGGGGCTTCGAGCAGTACTTC | TRBJ2-7 | TRBD1 | few | TRBV9
CASSHDRLNTEAFF | TGTGCCAGCAGCCACGACAGGCTGAACACTGAAGCTTTCTTT | TRBJ1-1 | NA | many | TRBV27
CASRGGLAGGTDTQYF | TGCGCCAGCAGGGGGGGGCTAGCGGGAGGGACAGATACGCAGTATTTT | TRBJ2-3 | TRBD2 | few | TRBV10-1
CASSPPIGRNTGELFF | TGTGCCAGCTCACCACCGATAGGGAGGAACACCGGGGAGCTGTTTTTT | TRBJ2-2 | NA | few | TRBV18
CASTLQGGKEAFF | TGTGCCAGCACCCTTCAAGGGGGCAAGGAAGCTTTCTTT | TRBJ1-1 | TRBD1 | once | TRBV3-1
CASSLVESPLHF | TGTGCCAGCAGCCTTGTCGAATCTCCCCTCCACTTT | TRBJ1-6 | NA | many | TRBV3-1